Below, 3 T cell receptor beta chains from the same sample are listed, as sequenced in a study of blood T cells in healthy people across ages. Combining a sample-barcoded 5' primer with a J-beta primer mix, a second PCR ran for about 7 to 12 cycles. TCRdb re-called the 5' RACE reads through MiXCR, storing one row per CDR3 protein. The sample lists about 780,000 distinct CDR3 sequences; roughly 24% were seen once. These data also featured in a second study, about T cells of mothers and their children.

Sequencing used blood. Source of these receptors: a boy between 10 and 17 years old in good health.

V and J are TRBV7-9 and TRBJ2-3; TRBD2 aligns across 9 bases. Trimming took 5 bases from V and 9 from J; bases not matched to a gene: 9. CDR3 length: 14 residues. Germline lookup yields CDR1 SEHNR and CDR2 FQNEAQ (reference sequence). CDR3 in DNA: TGTGCCAGCAGCCCGCCTAGCGGGGAGATAACGCAGTATTTT. Protein sequence: CASSPPSGEITQYF.

The chain uses TRBV4-1 and TRBJ2-7; 7 nucleotides agree with TRBD1. The CDR3 covers 14 residues. V lost 4 bases and J lost 4; bases outside the gene matches: 7. CDR1 and CDR2 (germline): MGHRA, YSYEKL. CDR3 nucleotides: TGCGCCAGCAGCCCTCCGGGACAGTTTTACGAGCAGTACTTC. Translation gives CASSPPGQFYEQYF.

This clonotype was seen only a few times. This chain joins TRBV4-1 and TRBJ1-4, with 7 bases aligning to TRBD1. Germline-derived CDR1 and CDR2 are MGHRA and YSYEKL. V was pared by 3 bases and J by 5 bases, with 9 bases of the junction left unmatched. The CDR3 sequence is 16 residues long. The CDR3 region has the DNA TGCGCCAGCAGCCAGCGCCGGACAGGCGGGAATGAAAAACTGTTTTTT. Protein product: CASSQRRTGGNEKLFF.